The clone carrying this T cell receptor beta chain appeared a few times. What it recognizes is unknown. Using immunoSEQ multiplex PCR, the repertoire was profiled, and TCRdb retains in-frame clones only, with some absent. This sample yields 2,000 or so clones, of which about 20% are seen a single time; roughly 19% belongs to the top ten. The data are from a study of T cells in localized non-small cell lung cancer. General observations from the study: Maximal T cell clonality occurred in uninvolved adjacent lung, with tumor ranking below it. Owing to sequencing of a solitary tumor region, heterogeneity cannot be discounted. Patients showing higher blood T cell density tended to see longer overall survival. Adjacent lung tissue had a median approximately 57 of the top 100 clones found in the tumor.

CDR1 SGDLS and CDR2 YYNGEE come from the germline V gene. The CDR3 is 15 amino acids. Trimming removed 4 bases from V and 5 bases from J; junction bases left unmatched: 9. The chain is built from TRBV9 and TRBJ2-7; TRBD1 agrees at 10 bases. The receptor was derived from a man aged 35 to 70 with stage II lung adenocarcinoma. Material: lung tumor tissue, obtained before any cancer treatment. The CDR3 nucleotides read TGTGCCAGCAGCACCGTGGGACAGGGGTCCCACGAGCAGTACTTC. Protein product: CASSTVGQGSHEQYF.